A single sample is the source of the 6 T cell receptor beta chains below, sequenced in a study of shared clonotypes between healthy human individuals. Using immunoSEQ multiplex PCR, the repertoire was profiled, and TCRdb retains in-frame clones only, with some absent. The data contain about 2.5 million clones, about 90% of them seen just once; the ten biggest clones take up 0.37%. Sequencing input: naive CD4+ T cells from PBMCs. Indicated subset: CD45RA+ positively selected. Receptors were obtained from a man aged 18 to 29 in good health. Some clones in this sample may be carry-over from other donors' samples.

The chain is built from TRBV30 and TRBJ1-4; possibly TRBD1 for D (5 bases). Germline V lookup: CDR1 GTSNPN, CDR2 SVGIG (reference sequence). CDR3 length: 15 amino acids. V lost 4 bases, J lost 2 bases, and 14 bases lay in between. CDR3 amino acids: CAWKERGGTNEKLFF. The DNA of the CDR3 is TGTGCCTGGAAGGAAAGGGGTGGGACTAATGAAAAACTGTTTTTT.

The rearrangement uses TRBV15 and TRBJ1-4; D is unclear. Germline assignment: CDR1 LNHNV and CDR2 YYDKDF (reference sequence). The CDR3 totals 12 residues. V dropped 5 bases and J dropped 10 bases, with 11 bases sitting between them. This CDR3 reads CATSSHGRKLFF. The CDR3 region has the DNA TGTGCCACCAGCTCCCATGGGCGAAAACTGTTTTTT.

A few counts support this clone. Distinct nucleotide sequences in the sample also encode this CDR3. The V and J genes are TRBV7-9 and TRBJ2-2, with D unclear. The CDR3 loop spans 13 amino acids. Trimming removed 1 base at V and 2 bases at J, with 2 bases between. The V gene's germline CDR1 is SEHNR and CDR2 FQNEAQ (reference sequence). DNA of the CDR3: TGTGCCAGCAGCTTAGGCAACACCGGGGAGCTGTTTTTT. The encoded protein is CASSLGNTGELFF.

V usage is TRBV10-3 and J usage is TRBJ2-2; no reliable D call. Germline values: CDR1 ENHRY, CDR2 SYGVKD. The CDR3 is 15 amino acids. Trimming took 0 bases from V and 2 from J, leaving 7 bases between them. In nucleotides, the CDR3 is TGTGCCATCAGTGAGTCGAGTCAAAACACCGGGGAGCTGTTTTTT. This encodes CAISESSQNTGELFF.

The J gene is TRBJ2-1, the V gene TRBV6-5; 10 nucleotides line up with TRBD1. There are 16 residues in the CDR3. V was pared by 4 bases and J by 7 bases, with 10 bases of the junction left unmatched. In germline, CDR1 is MNHEY, CDR2 SVGAGI. CDR3 residues: CASSSPRDRGTNEQFF. The CDR3 DNA follows: TGTGCCAGCAGTTCTCCTAGGGACAGGGGAACAAATGAGCAGTTCTTC.

The chain couples TRBV14 to TRBJ2-7; D gene uncertain. Deletions cut 10 bases from V and 4 bases from J, with 20 bases between. The CDR3 length is 14 residues. CDR1 and CDR2 from the germline V gene are SGHDN and FVKESK. Here the CDR3 reads CATAKTANVYEQYF. Written as DNA, the CDR3 is TGTGCCACTGCAAAGACGGCGAACGTTTACGAGCAGTACTTC.